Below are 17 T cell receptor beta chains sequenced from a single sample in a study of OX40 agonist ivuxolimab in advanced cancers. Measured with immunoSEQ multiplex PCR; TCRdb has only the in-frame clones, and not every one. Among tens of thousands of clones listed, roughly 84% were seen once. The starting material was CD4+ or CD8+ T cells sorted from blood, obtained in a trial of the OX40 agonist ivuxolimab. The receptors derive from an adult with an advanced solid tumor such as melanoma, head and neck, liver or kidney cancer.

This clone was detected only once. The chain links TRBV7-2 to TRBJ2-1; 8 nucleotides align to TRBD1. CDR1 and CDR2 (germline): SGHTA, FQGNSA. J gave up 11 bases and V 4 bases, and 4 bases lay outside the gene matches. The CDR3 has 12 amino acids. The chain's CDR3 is CASSSQGAKQFF. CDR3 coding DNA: TGTGCCAGCAGCTCCCAGGGGGCTAAGCAGTTCTTC.

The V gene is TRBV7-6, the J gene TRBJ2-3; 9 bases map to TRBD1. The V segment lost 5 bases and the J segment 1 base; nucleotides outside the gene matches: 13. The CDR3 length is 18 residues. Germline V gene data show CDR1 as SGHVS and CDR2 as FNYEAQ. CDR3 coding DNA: TGTGCCAGCAGCCCCGGGACAGGGTTTGGGTACGGCACAGATACGCAGTATTTT. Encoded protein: CASSPGTGFGYGTDTQYF.

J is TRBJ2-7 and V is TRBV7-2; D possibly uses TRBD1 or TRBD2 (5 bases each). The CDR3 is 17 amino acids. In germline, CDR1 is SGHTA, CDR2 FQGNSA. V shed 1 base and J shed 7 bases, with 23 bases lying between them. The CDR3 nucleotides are TGTGCCAGCAGCTTAGTGGGCGGGTGGGACCTTAGCCTGGAGCAGTACTTC. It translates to CASSLVGGWDLSLEQYF.

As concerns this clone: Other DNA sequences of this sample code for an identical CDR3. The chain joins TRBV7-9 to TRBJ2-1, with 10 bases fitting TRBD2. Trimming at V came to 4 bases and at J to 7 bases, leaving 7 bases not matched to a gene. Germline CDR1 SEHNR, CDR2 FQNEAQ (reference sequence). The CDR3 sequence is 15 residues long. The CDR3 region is CASSSSGRAWNEQFF. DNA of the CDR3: TGTGCCAGCAGCTCTAGCGGGAGAGCTTGGAATGAGCAGTTCTTC.

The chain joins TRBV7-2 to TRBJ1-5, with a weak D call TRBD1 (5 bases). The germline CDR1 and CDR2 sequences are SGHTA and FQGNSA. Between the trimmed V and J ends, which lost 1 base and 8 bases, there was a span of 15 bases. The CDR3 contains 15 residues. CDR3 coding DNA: TGTGCCAGCAGCTTAGTAGGTGGTTTGGGGGAGCCCCAGCATTTT. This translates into CASSLVGGLGEPQHF.

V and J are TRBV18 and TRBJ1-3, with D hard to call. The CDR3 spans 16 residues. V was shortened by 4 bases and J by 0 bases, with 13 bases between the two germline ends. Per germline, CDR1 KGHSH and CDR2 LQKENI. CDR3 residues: CASSRSGASSGNTIYF. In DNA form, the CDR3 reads TGTGCCAGCTCACGTTCGGGCGCCAGCTCTGGAAACACCATATATTTT.

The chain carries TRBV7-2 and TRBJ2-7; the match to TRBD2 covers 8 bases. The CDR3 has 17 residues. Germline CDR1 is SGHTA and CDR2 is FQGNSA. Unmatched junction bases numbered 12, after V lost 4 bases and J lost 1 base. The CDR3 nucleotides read TGTGCCAGCAGCTCACCGCCTTTAGCGGGGAAGTCCTACGAGCAGTACTTC. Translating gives CASSSPPLAGKSYEQYF. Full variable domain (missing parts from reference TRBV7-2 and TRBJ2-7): GAGVSQSPSNKVTEKGKDVELRCDPISGHTALYWYRQSLGQGLEFLIYFQGNSAPDKSGLPSDRFSAERTGGSVSTLTIQRTQQEDSAVYLCASSSPPLAGKSYEQYFGPGTRLTVT.

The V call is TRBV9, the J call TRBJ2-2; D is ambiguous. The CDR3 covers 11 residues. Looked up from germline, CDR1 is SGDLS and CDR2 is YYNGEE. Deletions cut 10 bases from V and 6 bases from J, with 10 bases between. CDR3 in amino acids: CASGMAGELFF. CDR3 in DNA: TGTGCCTCGGGCATGGCCGGGGAGCTGTTTTTT.

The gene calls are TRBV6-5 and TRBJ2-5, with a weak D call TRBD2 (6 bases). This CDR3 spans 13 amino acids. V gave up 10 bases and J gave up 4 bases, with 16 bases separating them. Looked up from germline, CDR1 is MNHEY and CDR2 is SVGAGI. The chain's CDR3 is CATSRPGVETQYF. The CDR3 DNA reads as TGTGCCACCTCCCGTCCGGGAGTAGAGACCCAGTACTTC.

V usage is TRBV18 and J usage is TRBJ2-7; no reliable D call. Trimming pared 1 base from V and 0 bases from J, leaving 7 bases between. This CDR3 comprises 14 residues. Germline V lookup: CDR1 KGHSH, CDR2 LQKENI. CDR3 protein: CASSPRVTSYEQYF. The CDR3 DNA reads TGTGCCAGCTCACCACGAGTCACCTCCTACGAGCAGTACTTC.

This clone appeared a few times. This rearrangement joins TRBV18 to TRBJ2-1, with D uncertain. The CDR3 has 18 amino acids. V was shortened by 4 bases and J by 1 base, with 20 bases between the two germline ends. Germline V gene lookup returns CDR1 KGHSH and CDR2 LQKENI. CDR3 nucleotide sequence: TGTGCCAGCTCACGACTTAGCTCGGGCGGTTCGTCCTACAATGAGCAGTTCTTC. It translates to CASSRLSSGGSSYNEQFF.

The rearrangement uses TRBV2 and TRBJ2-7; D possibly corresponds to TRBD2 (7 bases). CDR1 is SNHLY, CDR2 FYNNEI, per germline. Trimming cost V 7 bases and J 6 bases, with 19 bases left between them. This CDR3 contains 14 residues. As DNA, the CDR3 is TGTGCCAGCATTACTAGGGGGAGGGCCCTCGAGCAGTACTTC. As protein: CASITRGRALEQYF. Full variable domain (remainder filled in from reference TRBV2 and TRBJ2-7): EPEVTQTPSHQVTQMGQEVILRCVPISNHLYFYWYRQILGQKVEFLVSFYNNEISEKSEIFDDQFSVERPDGSNFTLKIRSTKLEDSAMYFCASITRGRALEQYFGPGTRLTVT.

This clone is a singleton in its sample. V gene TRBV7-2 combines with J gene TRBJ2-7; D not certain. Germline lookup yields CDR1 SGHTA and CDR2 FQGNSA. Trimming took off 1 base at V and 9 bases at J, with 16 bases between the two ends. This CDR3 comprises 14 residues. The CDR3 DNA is TGTGCCAGCAGCTTAGGGGATAACTACGAGCGGCAGTACTTC. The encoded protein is CASSLGDNYERQYF.

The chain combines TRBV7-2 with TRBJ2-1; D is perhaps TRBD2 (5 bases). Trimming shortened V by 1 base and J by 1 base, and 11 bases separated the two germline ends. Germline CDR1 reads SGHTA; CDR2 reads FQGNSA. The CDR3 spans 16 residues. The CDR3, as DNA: TGTGCCAGCAGCTTAGTCGGTGGGAGATCCTACAATGAGCAGTTCTTC. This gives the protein CASSLVGGRSYNEQFF.

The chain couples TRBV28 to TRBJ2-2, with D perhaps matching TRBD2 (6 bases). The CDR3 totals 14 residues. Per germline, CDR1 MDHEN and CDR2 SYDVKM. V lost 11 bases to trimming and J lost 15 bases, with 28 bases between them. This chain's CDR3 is CASLGLVGSPGVFF. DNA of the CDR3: TGTGCCTCCTTGGGGCTGGTCGGGAGCCCTGGGGTGTTTTTT.

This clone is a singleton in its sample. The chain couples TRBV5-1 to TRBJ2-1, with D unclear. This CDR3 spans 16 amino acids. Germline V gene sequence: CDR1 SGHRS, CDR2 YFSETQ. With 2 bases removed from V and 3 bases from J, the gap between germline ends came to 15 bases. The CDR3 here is CASSFLGDTNYNEQFF. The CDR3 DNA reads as TGCGCCAGCAGCTTTTTAGGTGACACAAACTACAATGAGCAGTTCTTC.

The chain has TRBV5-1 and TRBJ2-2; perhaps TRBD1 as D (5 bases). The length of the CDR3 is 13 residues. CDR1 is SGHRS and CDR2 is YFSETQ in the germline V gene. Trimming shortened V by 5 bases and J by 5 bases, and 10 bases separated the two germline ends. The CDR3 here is CASRTALTGELFF. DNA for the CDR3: TGCGCCAGCAGGACAGCCTTGACCGGGGAGCTGTTTTTT.